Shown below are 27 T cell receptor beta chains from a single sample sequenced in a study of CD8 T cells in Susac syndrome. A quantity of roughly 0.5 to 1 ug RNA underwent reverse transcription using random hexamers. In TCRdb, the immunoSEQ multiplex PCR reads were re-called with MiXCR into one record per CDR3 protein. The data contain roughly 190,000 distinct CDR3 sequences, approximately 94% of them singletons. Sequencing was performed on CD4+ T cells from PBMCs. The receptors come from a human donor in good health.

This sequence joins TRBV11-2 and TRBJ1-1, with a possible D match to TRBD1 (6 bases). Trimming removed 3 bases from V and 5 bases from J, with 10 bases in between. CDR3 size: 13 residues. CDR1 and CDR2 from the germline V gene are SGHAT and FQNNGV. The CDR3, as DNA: TGTGCCAGCAGCTTTAGGGGGGTGACTGAAGCTTTCTTT. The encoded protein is CASSFRGVTEAFF. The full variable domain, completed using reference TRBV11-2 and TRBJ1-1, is EAGVAQSPRYKIIEKRQSVAFWCNPISGHATLYWYQQILGQGPKLLIQFQNNGVVDDSQLPKDRFSAERLKGVDSTLKIQPAKLEDSAVYLCASSFRGVTEAFFGQGTRLTVV.

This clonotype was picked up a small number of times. CDR3 loop: CASREGKSGANVLTF. The CDR3 DNA sequence: TGTGCCAGCAGGGAGGGAAAATCTGGGGCCAACGTCCTGACTTTC. The chain links TRBV6-1 to TRBJ2-6; TRBD2 is a possible D gene (6 bases). The V gene lost 6 bases and the J gene lost 1 base, with 10 bases spanning the gap. CDR1 and CDR2 (germline): MNHNS, SASEGT. The CDR3 has 15 amino acids.

For the CDR3, the DNA is TGTGCCAGCAGTCGACAGGGGACCACTGAAGCTTTCTTT. Amino acids: CASSRQGTTEAFF. The chain combines TRBV12-3 or TRBV12-4 with TRBJ1-1, with 8 bases identical to TRBD1. The CDR3 contains 13 residues. V gave up 5 bases and J gave up 4 bases; unmatched junction bases: 3.

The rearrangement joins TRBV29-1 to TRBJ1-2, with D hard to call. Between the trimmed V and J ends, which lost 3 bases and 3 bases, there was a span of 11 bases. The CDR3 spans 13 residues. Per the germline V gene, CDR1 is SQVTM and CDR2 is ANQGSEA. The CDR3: CSVDGGFDYGYTF. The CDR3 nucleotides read TGCAGCGTTGACGGAGGGTTCGACTATGGCTACACCTTC.

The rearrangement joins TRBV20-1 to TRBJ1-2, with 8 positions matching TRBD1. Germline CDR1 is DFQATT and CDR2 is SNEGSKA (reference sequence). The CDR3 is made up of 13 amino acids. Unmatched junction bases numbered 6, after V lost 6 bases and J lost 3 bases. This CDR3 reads CSAPTGAYYGYTF. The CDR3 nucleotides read TGCAGTGCCCCGACAGGGGCATACTATGGCTACACCTTC.

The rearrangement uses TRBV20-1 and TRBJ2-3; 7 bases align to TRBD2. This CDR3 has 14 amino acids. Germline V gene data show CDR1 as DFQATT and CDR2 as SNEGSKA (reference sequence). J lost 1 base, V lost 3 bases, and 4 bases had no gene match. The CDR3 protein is CSARPLAGTDTQYF. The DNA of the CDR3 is TGCAGTGCTAGGCCCCTAGCGGGCACAGATACGCAGTATTTT.

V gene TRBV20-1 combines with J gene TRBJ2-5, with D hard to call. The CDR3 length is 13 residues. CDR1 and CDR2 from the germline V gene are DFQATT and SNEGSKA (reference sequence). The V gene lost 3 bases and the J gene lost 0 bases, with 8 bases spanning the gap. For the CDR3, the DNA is TGCAGTGCTAGTGAACGAAACCAAGAGACCCAGTACTTC. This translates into CSASERNQETQYF.

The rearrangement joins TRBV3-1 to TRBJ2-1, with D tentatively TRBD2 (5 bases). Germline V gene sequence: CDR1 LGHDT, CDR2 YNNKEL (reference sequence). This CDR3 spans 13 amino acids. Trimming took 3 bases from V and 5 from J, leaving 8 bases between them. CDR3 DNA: TGTGCCAGCAGCCACACTAGTGACAATGAGCAGTTCTTC. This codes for CASSHTSDNEQFF.

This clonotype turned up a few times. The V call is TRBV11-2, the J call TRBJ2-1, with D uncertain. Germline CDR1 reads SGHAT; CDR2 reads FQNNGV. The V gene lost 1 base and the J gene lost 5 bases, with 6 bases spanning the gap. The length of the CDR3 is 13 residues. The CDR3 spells CASSLARDNEQFF. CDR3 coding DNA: TGTGCCAGCAGCTTAGCCCGCGACAATGAGCAGTTCTTC.

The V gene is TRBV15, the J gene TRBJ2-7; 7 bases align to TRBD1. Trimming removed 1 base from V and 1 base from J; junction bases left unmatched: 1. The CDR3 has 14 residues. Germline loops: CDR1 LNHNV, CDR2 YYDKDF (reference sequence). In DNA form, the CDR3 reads TGTGCCACCAGCAGAGTGGGACAGTCCTACGAGCAGTACTTC. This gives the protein CATSRVGQSYEQYF. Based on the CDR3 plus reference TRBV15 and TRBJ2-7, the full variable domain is DAMVIQNPRYQVTQFGKPVTLSCSQTLNHNVMYWYQQKSSQAPKLLFHYYDKDFNNEADTPDNFQSRRPNTSFCFLDIRSPGLGDTAMYLCATSRVGQSYEQYFGPGTRLTVT.

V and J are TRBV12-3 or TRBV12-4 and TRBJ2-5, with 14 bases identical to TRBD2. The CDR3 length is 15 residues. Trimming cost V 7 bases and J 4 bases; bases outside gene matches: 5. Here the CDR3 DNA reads TGTGCCAGCAACATGGGACTAGCGGGAGTAGAGACCCAGTACTTC. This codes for CASNMGLAGVETQYF.

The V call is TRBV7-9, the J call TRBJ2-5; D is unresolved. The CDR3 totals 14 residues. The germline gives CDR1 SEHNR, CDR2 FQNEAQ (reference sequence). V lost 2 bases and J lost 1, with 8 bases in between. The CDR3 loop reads CASSLRGSQETQYF. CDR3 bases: TGTGCCAGCAGCTTAAGAGGCAGCCAAGAGACCCAGTACTTC.

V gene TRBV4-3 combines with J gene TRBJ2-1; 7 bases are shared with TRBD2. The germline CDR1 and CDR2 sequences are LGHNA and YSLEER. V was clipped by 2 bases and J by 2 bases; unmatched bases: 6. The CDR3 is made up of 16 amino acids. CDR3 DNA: TGCGCCAGCAGCCAATCCGGCGGGAGAACCTACAATGAGCAGTTCTTC. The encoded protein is CASSQSGGRTYNEQFF.

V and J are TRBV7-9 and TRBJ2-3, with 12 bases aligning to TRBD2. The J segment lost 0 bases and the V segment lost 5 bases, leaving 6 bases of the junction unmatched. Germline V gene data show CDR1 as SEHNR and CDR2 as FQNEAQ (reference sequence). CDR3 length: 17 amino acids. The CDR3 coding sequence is TGTGCCAGCAGCCCCTGGACTAGCGGGGTGAGCACAGATACGCAGTATTTT. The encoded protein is CASSPWTSGVSTDTQYF.

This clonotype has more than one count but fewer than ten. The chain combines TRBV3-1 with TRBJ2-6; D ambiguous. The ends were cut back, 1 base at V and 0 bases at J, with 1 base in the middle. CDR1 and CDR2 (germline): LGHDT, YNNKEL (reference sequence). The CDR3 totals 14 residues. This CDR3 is CASSQGSGANVLTF. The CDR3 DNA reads TGTGCCAGCAGCCAAGGCTCTGGGGCCAACGTCCTGACTTTC.

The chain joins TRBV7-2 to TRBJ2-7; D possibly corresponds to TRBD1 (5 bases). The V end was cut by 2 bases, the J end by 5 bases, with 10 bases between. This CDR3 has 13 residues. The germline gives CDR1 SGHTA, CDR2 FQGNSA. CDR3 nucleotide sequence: TGTGCCAGCAGCTTAACCCCAGGGCACGAGCAGTACTTC. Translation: CASSLTPGHEQYF.

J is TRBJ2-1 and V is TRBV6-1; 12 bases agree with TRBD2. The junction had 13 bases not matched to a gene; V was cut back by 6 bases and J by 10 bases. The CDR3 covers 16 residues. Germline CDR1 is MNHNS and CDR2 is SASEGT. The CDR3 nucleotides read TGTGCCAGCAGAATCCTAGCGGGAGGGCCGCGGGTGGAGCAGTTCTTC. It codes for CASRILAGGPRVEQFF.

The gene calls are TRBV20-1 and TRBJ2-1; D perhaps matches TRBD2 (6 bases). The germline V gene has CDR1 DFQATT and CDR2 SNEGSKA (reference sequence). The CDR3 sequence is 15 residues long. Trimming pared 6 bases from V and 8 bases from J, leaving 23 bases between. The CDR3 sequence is CSAHRDPAGLDEQFF. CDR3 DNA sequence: TGCAGTGCCCACCGGGACCCGGCGGGACTCGATGAGCAGTTCTTC.

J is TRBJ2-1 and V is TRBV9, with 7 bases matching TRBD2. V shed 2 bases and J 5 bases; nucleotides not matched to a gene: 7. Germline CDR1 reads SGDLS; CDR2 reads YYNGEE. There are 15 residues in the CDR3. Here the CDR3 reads CASSVGLAENNEQFF. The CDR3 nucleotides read TGTGCCAGCAGCGTGGGGCTAGCGGAAAACAATGAGCAGTTCTTC.

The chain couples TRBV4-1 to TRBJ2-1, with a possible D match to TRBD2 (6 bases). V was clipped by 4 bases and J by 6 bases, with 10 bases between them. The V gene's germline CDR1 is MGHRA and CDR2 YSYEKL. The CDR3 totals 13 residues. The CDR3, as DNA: TGCGCCAGCAGCCGCGGGGTGAGCAATGAGCAGTTCTTC. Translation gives CASSRGVSNEQFF.

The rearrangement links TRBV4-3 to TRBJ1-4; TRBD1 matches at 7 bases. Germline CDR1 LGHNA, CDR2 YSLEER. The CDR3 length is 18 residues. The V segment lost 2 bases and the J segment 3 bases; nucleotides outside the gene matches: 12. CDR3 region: CASSQQKGAAGANEKLFF. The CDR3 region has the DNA TGCGCCAGCAGCCAACAAAAGGGGGCCGCCGGTGCTAATGAAAAACTGTTTTTT.

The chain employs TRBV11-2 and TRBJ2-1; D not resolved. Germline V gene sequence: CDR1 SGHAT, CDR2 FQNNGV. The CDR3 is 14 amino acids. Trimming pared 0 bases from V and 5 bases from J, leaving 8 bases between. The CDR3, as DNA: TGTGCCAGCAGCTTAGACCGGCTAGACAATGAGCAGTTCTTC. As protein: CASSLDRLDNEQFF. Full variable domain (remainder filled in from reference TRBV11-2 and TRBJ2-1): EAGVAQSPRYKIIEKRQSVAFWCNPISGHATLYWYQQILGQGPKLLIQFQNNGVVDDSQLPKDRFSAERLKGVDSTLKIQPAKLEDSAVYLCASSLDRLDNEQFFGPGTRLTVL.

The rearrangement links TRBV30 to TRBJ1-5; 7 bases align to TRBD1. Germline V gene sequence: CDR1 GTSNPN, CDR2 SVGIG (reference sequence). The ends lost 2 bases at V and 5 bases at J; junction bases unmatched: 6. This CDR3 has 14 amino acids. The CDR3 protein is CAWSLGGFYQPQHF. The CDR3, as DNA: TGTGCCTGGAGTCTAGGGGGCTTCTATCAGCCCCAGCATTTT.

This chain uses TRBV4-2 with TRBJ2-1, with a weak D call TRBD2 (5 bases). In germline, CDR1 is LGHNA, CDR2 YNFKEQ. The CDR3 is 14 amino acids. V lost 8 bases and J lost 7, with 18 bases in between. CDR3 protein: CASSTSGGRNEQFF. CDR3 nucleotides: TGTGCCAGCTCAACAAGCGGAGGACGGAATGAGCAGTTCTTC.

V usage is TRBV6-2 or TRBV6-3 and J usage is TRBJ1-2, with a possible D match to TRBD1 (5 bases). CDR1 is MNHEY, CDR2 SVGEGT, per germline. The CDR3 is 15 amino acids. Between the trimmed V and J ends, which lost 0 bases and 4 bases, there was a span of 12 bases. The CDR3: CASSYSSGDGYGYTF. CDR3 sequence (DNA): TGTGCCAGCAGTTACTCGAGTGGGGACGGCTATGGCTACACCTTC.

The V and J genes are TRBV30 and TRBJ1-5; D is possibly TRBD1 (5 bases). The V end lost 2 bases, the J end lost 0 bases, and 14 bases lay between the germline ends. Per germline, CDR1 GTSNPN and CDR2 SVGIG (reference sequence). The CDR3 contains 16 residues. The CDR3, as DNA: TGTGCCTGGAGTTCCCGGGGGGGGTATAGCAATCAGCCCCAGCATTTT. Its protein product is CAWSSRGGYSNQPQHF.

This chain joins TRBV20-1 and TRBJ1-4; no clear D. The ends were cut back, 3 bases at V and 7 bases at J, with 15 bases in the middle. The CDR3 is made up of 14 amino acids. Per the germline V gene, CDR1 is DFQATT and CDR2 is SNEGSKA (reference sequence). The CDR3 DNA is TGCAGTGCTAGGCCTCTTACAAGCATTGAAAAACTGTTTTTT. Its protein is CSARPLTSIEKLFF.